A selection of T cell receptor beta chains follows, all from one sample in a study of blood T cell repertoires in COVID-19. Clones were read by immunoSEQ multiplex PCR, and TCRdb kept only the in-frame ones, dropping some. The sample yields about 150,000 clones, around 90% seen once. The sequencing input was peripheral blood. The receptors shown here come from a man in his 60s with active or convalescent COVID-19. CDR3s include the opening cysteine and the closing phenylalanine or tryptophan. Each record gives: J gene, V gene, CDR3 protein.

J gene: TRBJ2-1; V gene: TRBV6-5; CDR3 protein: CASSSASSLEQFF
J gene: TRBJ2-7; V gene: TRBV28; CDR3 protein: CASRNRGYEQYF
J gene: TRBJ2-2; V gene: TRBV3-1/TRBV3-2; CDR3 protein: CASSLAVNTGELFF
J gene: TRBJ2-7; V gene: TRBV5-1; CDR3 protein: CASSLEGNEQYF
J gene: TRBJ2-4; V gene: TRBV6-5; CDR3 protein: CATQGSTKNIQYF
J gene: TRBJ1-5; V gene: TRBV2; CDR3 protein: CASSPRGGPSYQPQHF
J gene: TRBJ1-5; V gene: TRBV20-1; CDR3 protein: CSVSLGAFDNQPQHF
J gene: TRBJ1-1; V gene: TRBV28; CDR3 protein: CASSSPGGAGTEAFF
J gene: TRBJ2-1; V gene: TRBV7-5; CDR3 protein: CARSPRDRAYNEQFF
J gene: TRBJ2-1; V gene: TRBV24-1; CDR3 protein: CATSDLQGGQFF
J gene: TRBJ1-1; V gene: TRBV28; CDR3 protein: CASSLGAGRMNTEAFF
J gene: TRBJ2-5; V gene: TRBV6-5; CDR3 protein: CASSYRGEETQYF
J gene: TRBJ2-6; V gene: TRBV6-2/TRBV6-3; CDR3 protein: CASSYQGQSSGANVLTF
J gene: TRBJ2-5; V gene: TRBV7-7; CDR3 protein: CASSSSFSGFGETQYF
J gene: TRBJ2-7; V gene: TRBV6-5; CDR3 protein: CASSYLGASGSHEQYF
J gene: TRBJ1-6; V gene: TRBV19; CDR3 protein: CASSIAGSRSPLHF
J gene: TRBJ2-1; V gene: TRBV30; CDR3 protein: CAWSLAGREQFF
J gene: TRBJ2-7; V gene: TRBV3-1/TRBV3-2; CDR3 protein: CASSQGLAGVGDEQYF
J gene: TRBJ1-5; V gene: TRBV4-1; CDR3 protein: CASSHVGQYRSNQPQHF
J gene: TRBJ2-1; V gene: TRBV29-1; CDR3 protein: CSVGRTLEQFF
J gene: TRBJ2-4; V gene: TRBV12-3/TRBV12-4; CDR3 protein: CASSSTLGRIQYF
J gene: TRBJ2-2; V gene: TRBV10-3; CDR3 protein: CAISDASVNTGELFF
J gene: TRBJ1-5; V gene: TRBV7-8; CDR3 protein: CASSWGQSNQPQHF
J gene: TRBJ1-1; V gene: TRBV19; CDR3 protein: CASSMVSGAMNTEAFF
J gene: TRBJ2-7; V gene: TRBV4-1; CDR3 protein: CASSQLTQGAQRSEQYF
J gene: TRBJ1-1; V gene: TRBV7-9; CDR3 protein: CASREGAQGTEAFF
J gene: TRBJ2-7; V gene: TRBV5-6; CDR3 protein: CASSRTSYAYEQYF
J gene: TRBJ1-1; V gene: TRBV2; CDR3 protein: CASKGTGVTEAFF
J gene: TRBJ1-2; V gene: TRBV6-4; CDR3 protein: CASRGDGTLSGYTF
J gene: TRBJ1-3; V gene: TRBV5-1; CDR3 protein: CASSLDGTRNTIYF
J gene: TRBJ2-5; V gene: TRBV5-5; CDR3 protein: CASQRAPNRGGETQYF
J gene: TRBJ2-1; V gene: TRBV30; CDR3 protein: CAGATSGIGNEQFF
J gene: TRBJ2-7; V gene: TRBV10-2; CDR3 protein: CASSGWTGSTSGSLGHEQYF
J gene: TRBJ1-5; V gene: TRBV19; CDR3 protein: CASRLGIQPQHF
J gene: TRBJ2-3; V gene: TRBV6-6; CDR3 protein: CASSYRRGDTDTQYF
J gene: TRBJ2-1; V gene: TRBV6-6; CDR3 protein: CASIPPGQRSYNEQFF
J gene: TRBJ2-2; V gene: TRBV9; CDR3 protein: CASSVAGWWGANTGELFF
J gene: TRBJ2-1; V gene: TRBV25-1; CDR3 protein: CASSRPTGGRNEQFF
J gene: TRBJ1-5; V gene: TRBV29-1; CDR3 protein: CSVARNSNQPQHF
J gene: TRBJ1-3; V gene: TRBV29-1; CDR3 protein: CSVVTGSGNTIYF
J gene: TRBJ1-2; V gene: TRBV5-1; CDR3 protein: CASSLRQGDYGYTF
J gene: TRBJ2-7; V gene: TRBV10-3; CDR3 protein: CAISESSGNYEQYF
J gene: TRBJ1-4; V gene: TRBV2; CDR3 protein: CASSEWTGQGEKLFF
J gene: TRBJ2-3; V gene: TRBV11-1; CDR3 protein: CASSLQGTQYF
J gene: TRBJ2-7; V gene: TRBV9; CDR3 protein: CASSAAGPANSEQYF
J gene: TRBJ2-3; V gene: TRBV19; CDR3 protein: CASSRTESATGTQYF